A single sample gave rise to the 15 T cell receptor beta chains below, sequenced in a study of blood T cells in healthy people across ages. A sample-barcoded 5' primer and a J-beta primer mix were used in a second PCR of roughly 7 to 12 cycles. TCRdb reanalysed the 5' RACE reads using MiXCR and keeps one entry per CDR3 protein. This sample has about 1 million distinct CDR3 sequences; under 45% occur once, and the top ten carry approximately 17%. Material: blood. The receptors here all came from a woman aged 55-69 years in good health.

Concerning this clonotype: This clone may be a read error of a much larger clone one base away. V and J are TRBV5-1 and TRBJ2-5; 10 bases map to TRBD2. Germline-derived CDR1 and CDR2 are SGHRS and YFSETQ. V was clipped by 0 bases and J by 11 bases; unmatched bases: 16. The CDR3 contains 17 residues. The CDR3 here is CASSLAVRSGRSDEQYF. CDR3 nucleotide sequence: TGCGCCAGCAGCTTGGCCGTCCGTAGCGGGAGGTCCGATGAGCAGTACTTC.

This chain connects TRBV20-1 to TRBJ1-1; D is unresolved. V was cut by 3 bases and J by 3 bases, with 5 bases left in between. CDR1 and CDR2 (germline): DFQATT, SNEGSKA (reference sequence). This CDR3 contains 11 residues. The CDR3 DNA reads as TGCAGTGCTAGCGGGGACACTGAAGCTTTCTTT. Translating it yields CSASGDTEAFF.

The CDR3 reads CASSYGERSEAFF. The CDR3 DNA sequence: TGTGCCAGCAGTTACGGGGAGAGAAGTGAAGCTTTCTTT. The V call is TRBV6-5, the J call TRBJ1-1; D gene ambiguous. Germline loops: CDR1 MNHEY, CDR2 SVGAGI. V lost 2 bases and J lost 7, with 11 bases in between. CDR3 length: 13 amino acids.

This clonotype was recorded a few times. The J gene is TRBJ2-7, the V gene TRBV6-1; D gene ambiguous. Germline-derived CDR1 and CDR2 are MNHNS and SASEGT. The CDR3 is 13 amino acids. V lost 8 bases to trimming and J lost 2 bases, with 13 bases between them. CDR3 sequence reads: CASGKGSAYEQYF. The CDR3 DNA follows: TGTGCCAGCGGTAAAGGATCCGCCTACGAGCAGTACTTC.

Points on this clonotype: One junction end disagrees with the germline gene, perhaps due to a read error. CDR3 in amino acids: CASSRRLAGTTETQYF. CDR3 nucleotides: TGCGCCAGCAGCCGAAGACTAGCGGGGACCACAGAGACGCAGTATTTT. The chain combines TRBV5-1 with TRBJ2-3, with TRBD2 identical over 11 bases. Germline V gene lookup returns CDR1 SGHRS and CDR2 YFSETQ. This CDR3 region has 16 residues.

J is TRBJ2-1 and V is TRBV12-3 or TRBV12-4, with TRBD2 identical over 9 bases. The length of the CDR3 is 17 residues. After removal of 5 bases from V and 6 bases from J, the junction contained 14 bases not matched to a gene. The CDR3 loop reads CASSPPFVLAGRNEQFF. CDR3 sequence (DNA): TGTGCCAGCAGTCCCCCTTTTGTACTAGCGGGTCGCAATGAGCAGTTCTTC.

The V call is TRBV29-1, the J call TRBJ2-3; TRBD1 might be the D (5 bases). CDR1 and CDR2 (germline): SQVTM, ANQGSEA. The CDR3 extends over 13 amino acids. The ends were cut back, 0 bases at V and 2 bases at J, with 6 bases in the middle. The CDR3 loop reads CSVEEGLTDTQYF. The CDR3 DNA reads TGCAGCGTTGAAGAGGGGCTCACAGATACGCAGTATTTT.

The gene calls are TRBV20-1 and TRBJ2-1, with 10 bases aligning to TRBD1. Germline CDR1 DFQATT, CDR2 SNEGSKA (reference sequence). The trim removed 8 bases at V and 8 bases at J, leaving 3 bases unmatched. The CDR3 length is 11 residues. The CDR3 sequence is CSTTGGDEQFF. The CDR3 nucleotides are TGCAGTACGACAGGGGGCGATGAGCAGTTCTTC.

This CDR3 reads CSVDAQGAGEQYF. The DNA for the CDR3 is TGCAGCGTTGACGCTCAGGGGGCAGGCGAGCAGTACTTC. The V call is TRBV29-1, the J call TRBJ2-5, with 8 nucleotides matching TRBD1. The last part of the DNA fits TRBJ2-7 better; the J call may be wrong. The germline V gene encodes CDR1 SQVTM and CDR2 ANQGSEA. This CDR3 has 13 amino acids.

The chain joins TRBV7-2 to TRBJ2-1, with D perhaps TRBD2 (5 bases). The CDR3 runs to 14 residues. CDR1 is SGHTA and CDR2 is FQGNSA in the germline V gene. V was shortened by 4 bases and J by 14 bases, with 21 bases between the two germline ends. This CDR3 is CASSSTAPREEKFF. The DNA of the CDR3 is TGTGCCAGCAGCTCGACGGCCCCCCGGGAAGAAAAGTTCTTC.

This clonotype was found a few times. The CDR3: CATHPGTHNEQFF. The CDR3 coding sequence is TGTGCCACCCACCCCGGGACACACAATGAGCAGTTCTTC. The chain joins TRBV19 to TRBJ2-1; D perhaps matches TRBD1 (6 bases). The CDR3 contains 13 residues. V was clipped by 10 bases and J by 5 bases, with 15 bases between them. CDR1 is LNHDA, CDR2 SQIVND, per germline (reference sequence).

This clonotype was picked up a small number of times. The chain has TRBV12-3 or TRBV12-4 and TRBJ2-3, with D possibly matching TRBD2 (5 bases). Trimming stripped 5 bases from V and 1 base from J, with 16 bases between. The CDR3 has 16 residues. DNA for the CDR3: TGTGCCAGCAGTCCCAGGACGGGGTGGGGCACAGATACGCAGTATTTT. Translated: CASSPRTGWGTDTQYF.

This clonotype was observed a handful of times. CDR3 nucleotides: TGCAGTGCAAACGGACTTGATGAAGAGACCCAGTACTTC. Amino acid sequence: CSANGLDEETQYF. This chain uses TRBV20-1 with TRBJ2-7, with D possibly TRBD2 on 5 matching bases. The J call may be in error: the DNA end matches TRBJ2-5 better. CDR1 and CDR2 (germline): DFQATT, SNEGSKA (reference sequence). The CDR3 runs to 13 residues.

V and J are TRBV7-9 and TRBJ2-1; maybe TRBD2 (6 bases). Germline CDR1 is SEHNR and CDR2 is FQNEAQ (reference sequence). V lost 3 bases to trimming and J lost 8 bases, with 8 bases between them. This CDR3 region has 12 residues. CDR3 loop: CASSLRDDEQFF. Here the CDR3 DNA reads TGTGCCAGCAGCTTGCGGGACGATGAGCAGTTCTTC. Combining the CDR3 with reference TRBV7-9 and TRBJ2-1 gives the whole variable domain DTGVSQNPRHKITKRGQNVTFRCDPISEHNRLYWYRQTLGQGPEFLTYFQNEAQLEKSRLLSDRFSAERPKGSFSTLEIQRTEQGDSAMYLCASSLRDDEQFFGPGTRLTVL.

The rearrangement uses TRBV7-9 and TRBJ2-4; D not certain. Germline V gene lookup returns CDR1 SEHNR and CDR2 FQNEAQ (reference sequence). V was clipped by 5 bases and J by 3 bases, with 11 bases between them. CDR3 length: 14 residues. The CDR3 loop is CASSRGRGKNIQYF. The CDR3 nucleotides are TGTGCCAGCAGCCGCGGACGCGGCAAAAACATTCAGTACTTC.